A single sample is the source of the 18 T cell receptor beta chains below, sequenced in a study of T cell repertoires in cytomegalovirus infection. TCRdb analysed the reads with MiXCR anew, one entry per CDR3 protein. The sample lists under 200,000 distinct CDR3 sequences; approximately 9.6% were seen once. The sequencing sample was made of PBMCs. The receptors stem from a human donor in good health (CMV status not recorded). Some clones in this sample may be carry-over from other donors' samples.

This clonotype was counted between two and nine times. This chain links TRBV10-3 with TRBJ1-2, with 7 bases fitting TRBD1. With 6 bases clipped from V and 4 bases from J, the junction kept 11 bases outside the gene matches. This CDR3 has 15 amino acids. Germline CDR1 ENHRY, CDR2 SYGVKD. CDR3 bases: TGTGCCATCAGGGGACAGCCGGCAAATTCCTATGGCTACACCTTC. It specifies CAIRGQPANSYGYTF.

Many counts were recorded for this clonotype. The V and J genes are TRBV7-2 and TRBJ2-3; 16 nucleotides match TRBD2. CDR3 length: 17 amino acids. V lost 3 bases and J lost 5; bases outside the gene matches: 5. Germline CDR1 and CDR2: SGHTA and FQGNSA. The CDR3 is CASSLGTSGGAIDTQYF. CDR3 DNA sequence: TGTGCCAGCAGCTTGGGGACTAGCGGGGGGGCAATAGATACGCAGTATTTT.

Ten or more counts support this clonotype. The chain combines TRBV7-2 with TRBJ1-6, with 9 bases identical to TRBD1. The germline V gene has CDR1 SGHTA and CDR2 FQGNSA. V gave up 2 bases and J gave up 4 bases; unmatched junction bases: 6. This CDR3 comprises 17 residues. CDR3 in amino acids: CASSLMTGGTYNSPLHF. For the CDR3, the DNA is TGTGCCAGCAGCTTAATGACAGGGGGGACTTATAATTCACCCCTCCACTTT. Full variable domain (rest looked up from reference TRBV7-2 and TRBJ1-6): GAGVSQSPSNKVTEKGKDVELRCDPISGHTALYWYRQSLGQGLEFLIYFQGNSAPDKSGLPSDRFSAERTGGSVSTLTIQRTQQEDSAVYLCASSLMTGGTYNSPLHFGNGTRLTVT.

This clonotype was recorded many times. The chain joins TRBV24-1 to TRBJ2-1, with TRBD1 identical over 9 bases. This CDR3 spans 16 amino acids. Germline CDR1 reads KGHDR; CDR2 reads SFDVKD. V shed 3 bases and J 8 bases; nucleotides not matched to a gene: 10. Written as DNA, the CDR3 is TGTGCCACCAGTGATCGCCGGGACAGGGTAAGATATGAGCAGTTCTTC. This encodes CATSDRRDRVRYEQFF.

This clonotype came up many times. The V gene is TRBV10-3, the J gene TRBJ2-3; 11 bases line up with TRBD2. Germline V gene sequence: CDR1 ENHRY, CDR2 SYGVKD. The ends lost 4 bases at V and 6 bases at J; junction bases unmatched: 6. This CDR3 is built from 15 residues. CDR3 region: CAISGDSGRGDTQYF. CDR3 DNA sequence: TGTGCCATCAGTGGTGATAGCGGGAGGGGCGATACGCAGTATTTT.

This clonotype showed up many times. V usage is TRBV12-3 or TRBV12-4 and J usage is TRBJ2-1; a weak D match, TRBD2 (5 bases). V gave up 3 bases and J gave up 5 bases, with 14 bases separating them. This CDR3 is built from 15 residues. The chain's CDR3 is CASSFFPSLNNEQFF. For the CDR3, the DNA is TGTGCCAGCAGTTTCTTTCCTAGCCTCAACAATGAGCAGTTCTTC.

Many counts were recorded for this clonotype. The V gene is TRBV7-9, the J gene TRBJ1-6; 11 nucleotides match TRBD1. The CDR3 spans 15 residues. With V trimmed by 5 bases and J by 8 bases, 5 bases remained unmatched. Germline V gene lookup returns CDR1 SEHNR and CDR2 FQNEAQ (reference sequence). This chain's CDR3 is CASSGRTGGDSPLHF. As DNA, the CDR3 is TGTGCCAGCAGCGGAAGGACAGGGGGCGATTCACCCCTCCACTTT. The whole variable domain, filled in from reference TRBV7-9 and TRBJ1-6, reads DTGVSQNPRHKITKRGQNVTFRCDPISEHNRLYWYRQTLGQGPEFLTYFQNEAQLEKSRLLSDRFSAERPKGSFSTLEIQRTEQGDSAMYLCASSGRTGGDSPLHFGNGTRLTVT.

The chain has TRBV12-3 or TRBV12-4 and TRBJ1-5, with D perhaps matching TRBD1 (5 bases). V shed 0 bases and J shed 7 bases, with 13 bases lying between them. The CDR3 contains 15 residues. For the CDR3, the DNA is TGTGCCAGCAGTTTAGCGCAAGGGGCAGGCCAGCCCCAGCATTTT. It specifies CASSLAQGAGQPQHF.

This clonotype was recorded a few times. The CDR3 nucleotides read TGCAGTGCTAGAGATCTCACAGGCCAAGAGACCCAGTACTTC. Translated, it gives CSARDLTGQETQYF. The chain recombines TRBV20-1 with TRBJ2-5, with a tentative D call TRBD1 (5 bases). Germline V lookup: CDR1 DFQATT, CDR2 SNEGSKA (reference sequence). Trimming cost V 0 bases and J 1 base, with 9 bases left between them. This CDR3 spans 14 amino acids.

This clonotype was recorded many times. The V and J genes are TRBV12-3 or TRBV12-4 and TRBJ1-4, with a weak D call TRBD1 (5 bases). Trimming stripped 4 bases from V and 0 bases from J, with 9 bases between. CDR3 length equals 15 residues. CDR3 DNA sequence: TGTGCCAGCAGTTCAGGGACTTCAACTAATGAAAAACTGTTTTTT. Its translation: CASSSGTSTNEKLFF.

V usage is TRBV2 and J usage is TRBJ1-2; the D is unclear. The CDR3 runs to 15 residues. Trimming pared 3 bases from V and 12 bases from J, leaving 23 bases between. CDR1 is SNHLY and CDR2 is FYNNEI in the germline V gene. The CDR3 coding sequence is TGTGCCAGCAGTGACAGTAGGGCAGGCACTTCGAGGGACACCTTC. This gives the protein CASSDSRAGTSRDTF. The whole variable domain, remainder taken from reference TRBV2 and TRBJ1-2, is EPEVTQTPSHQVTQMGQEVILRCVPISNHLYFYWYRQILGQKVEFLVSFYNNEISEKSEIFDDQFSVERPDGSNFTLKIRSTKLEDSAMYFCASSDSRAGTSRDTFGSGTRLTVV.

This rearrangement joins TRBV20-1 to TRBJ2-3; unclear D gene. Per germline, CDR1 DFQATT and CDR2 SNEGSKA (reference sequence). Trimming took 5 bases from V and 0 from J, leaving 6 bases between them. CDR3 length equals 12 residues. The CDR3 DNA reads as TGCAGTGCTTTGACTAGCACAGATACGCAGTATTTT. Its protein product is CSALTSTDTQYF.

This clonotype occurred a few times. This chain connects TRBV20-1 to TRBJ2-5; a possible D gene is TRBD2 (5 bases). The CDR3 runs 14 residues. Trimming left V 4 bases short and J 5 bases short, with 17 bases between. From germline, CDR1 is DFQATT and CDR2 SNEGSKA (reference sequence). The CDR3 sequence: CSAISLRAQETQYF. CDR3 bases: TGCAGTGCTATTTCTCTGCGGGCACAGGAGACCCAGTACTTC.

This clonotype was seen at least ten times. The chain combines TRBV4-3 with TRBJ1-2; no firm D call. The CDR3 is 18 amino acids. V lost 3 bases to trimming and J lost 2 bases, with 22 bases between them. Germline V gives CDR1 LGHNA, CDR2 YSLEER. In DNA form, the CDR3 reads TGCGCCAGCAGCCAGCGGATCCAGGCTGCGACCCCGAACTATGGCTACACCTTC. This gives the protein CASSQRIQAATPNYGYTF.

This clonotype was seen more than once but under ten times. The V call is TRBV12-3 or TRBV12-4, the J call TRBJ2-1; D call uncertain. This CDR3 contains 15 residues. Trimming removed 7 bases at V and 5 bases at J, with 18 bases between. The CDR3 protein is CASTRRAPDNNEQFF. The CDR3 nucleotides are TGTGCCAGCACCCGCCGGGCGCCGGATAACAATGAGCAGTTCTTC.

At least ten counts were recorded for this clonotype. The chain joins TRBV7-9 to TRBJ2-1; 9 bases are a match to TRBD2. J was trimmed by 15 bases and V by 1 base; bases with no gene match: 1. Per germline, CDR1 SEHNR and CDR2 FQNEAQ (reference sequence). This CDR3 is 11 amino acids long. The CDR3, as DNA: TGTGCCAGCAGCTTAGAGGGACTAGCGTTCTTC. It is translated as CASSLEGLAFF.

Only a few counts were recorded for this clonotype. This chain uses TRBV28 with TRBJ2-1; D not resolved. Trimming took 1 base from V and 0 from J, leaving 7 bases between them. CDR3 length: 15 amino acids. Looked up from germline, CDR1 is MDHEN and CDR2 is SYDVKM. The DNA for the CDR3 is TGTGCCAGCAGTTTATTCTCTGACTCCTACAATGAGCAGTTCTTC. This gives the protein CASSLFSDSYNEQFF.

In its sample, this clonotype was seen many times. The chain combines TRBV7-2 with TRBJ1-4; TRBD1 might be the D (5 bases). This CDR3 is 17 amino acids long. Trimming took 5 bases from V and 5 from J, leaving 21 bases between them. Germline CDR1 SGHTA, CDR2 FQGNSA. The CDR3 nucleotides are TGTGCCAGCAGCCAGGACATCCTGCCGCTGAGAAATGAAAAACTGTTTTTT. As protein: CASSQDILPLRNEKLFF.